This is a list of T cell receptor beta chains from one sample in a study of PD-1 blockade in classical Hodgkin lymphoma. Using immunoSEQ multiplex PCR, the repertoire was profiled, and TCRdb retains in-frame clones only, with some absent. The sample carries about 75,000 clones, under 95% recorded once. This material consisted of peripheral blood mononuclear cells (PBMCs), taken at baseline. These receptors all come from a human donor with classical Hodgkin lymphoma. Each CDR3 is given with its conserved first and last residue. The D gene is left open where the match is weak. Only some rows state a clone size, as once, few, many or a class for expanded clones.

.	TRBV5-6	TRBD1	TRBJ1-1	CASSSDREDMNTEAFF	TGTGCCAGCAGCTCCGACAGGGAAGACATGAACACTGAAGCTTTCTTT
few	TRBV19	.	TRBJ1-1	CASGGRTGLEAFF	TGTGCCAGCGGAGGGAGAACAGGGCTTGAAGCTTTCTTT
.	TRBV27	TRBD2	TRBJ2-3	CASSSRTSGSTDTQYF	TGTGCCAGCAGTTCCCGGACTAGCGGAAGCACAGATACGCAGTATTTT
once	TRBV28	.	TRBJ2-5	CASSFGPDQETQYF	TGTGCCAGCAGTTTCGGACCCGATCAAGAGACCCAGTACTTC
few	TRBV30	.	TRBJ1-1	CAWSSSLATEAFF	TGTGCCTGGAGTTCGAGCCTCGCCACTGAAGCTTTCTTT
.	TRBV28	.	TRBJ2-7	CASSQHPPSYEQYF	TGTGCCAGCAGTCAACACCCACCCTCCTACGAGCAGTACTTC
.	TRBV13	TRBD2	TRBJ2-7	CASGTSGGYEQYF	TGTGCCAGCGGGACTAGCGGGGGCTACGAGCAGTACTTC
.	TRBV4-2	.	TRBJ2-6	CASSQFTTQIHSGANVLTF	TGTGCCAGCAGCCAGTTTACTACCCAAATCCACTCTGGGGCCAACGTCCTGACTTTC
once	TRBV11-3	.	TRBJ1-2	CASSLDLIWGYGANYGYTF	TGTGCCAGCAGCTTAGATCTTATCTGGGGTTATGGTGCTAACTATGGCTACACCTTC
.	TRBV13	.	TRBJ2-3	CASSLEGTDTQYF	TGTGCCAGCAGCTTAGAAGGGACAGATACGCAGTATTTT
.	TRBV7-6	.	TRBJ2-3	CASSLVLVPTDTQYF	TGTGCCAGCAGCTTAGTACTAGTCCCCACAGATACGCAGTATTTT
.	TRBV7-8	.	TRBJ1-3	CASSSPDKIGNTIYF	TGTGCCAGCAGCTCCCCGGACAAGATTGGAAACACCATATATTTT
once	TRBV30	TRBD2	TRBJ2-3	CAWSPGLADTDTQYF	TGTGCCTGGAGTCCTGGACTAGCGGACACAGATACGCAGTATTTT
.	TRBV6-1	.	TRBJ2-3	CASSETPLASDTQYF	TGTGCCAGCAGTGAAACACCCCTGGCGTCAGATACGCAGTATTTT
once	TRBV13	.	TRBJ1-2	CASSLKGVGYGYTF	TGTGCCAGCAGCTTAAAAGGGGTCGGCTATGGCTACACCTTC
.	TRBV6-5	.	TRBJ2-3	CASRGGSKVTQYF	TGTGCCAGCAGAGGCGGTAGCAAGGTTACGCAGTATTTT
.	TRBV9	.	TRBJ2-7	CASSQGGSLVEQYF	TGTGCCAGCAGCCAAGGGGGGTCTCTCGTAGAGCAGTACTTC
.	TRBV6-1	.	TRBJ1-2	CASSEAGLASLILVGGYTF	TGTGCCAGCAGTGAAGCGGGTCTGGCGAGCCTCATTCTCGTCGGAGGCTACACCTTC
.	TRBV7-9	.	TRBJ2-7	CASSPPGVGSYEQYF	TGTGCCAGCAGCCCGCCGGGGGTGGGGTCCTACGAGCAGTACTTC
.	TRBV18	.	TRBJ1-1	CASSPTGNTEAFF	TGTGCCAGCTCACCCACGGGGAACACTGAAGCTTTCTTT
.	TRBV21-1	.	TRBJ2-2	CASSIRRDRVNTGELFF	TGTGCCAGCAGCATACGCCGGGACAGGGTGAACACCGGGGAGCTGTTTTTT
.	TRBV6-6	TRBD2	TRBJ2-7	CASSSLAGGDYEQYF	TGTGCCAGCAGTTCTCTTGCGGGAGGTGACTACGAGCAGTACTTC
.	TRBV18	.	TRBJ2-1	CASSLKGNEQFF	TGTGCCAGCTCTCTAAAGGGCAATGAGCAGTTCTTC
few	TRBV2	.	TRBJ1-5	CASSGTGNQPQHF	TGTGCCAGCAGTGGGACGGGGAATCAGCCCCAGCATTTT
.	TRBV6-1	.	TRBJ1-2	CASSAEKGTANYGYTF	TGTGCCAGCAGTGCCGAGAAGGGTACAGCGAACTATGGCTACACCTTC
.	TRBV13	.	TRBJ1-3	CASRQESGNTIYF	TGTGCCAGTCGACAAGAGTCTGGAAACACCATATATTTT
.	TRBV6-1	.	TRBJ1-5	CASSEGTENQPQHF	TGTGCCAGCAGTGAAGGGACAGAAAATCAGCCCCAGCATTTT
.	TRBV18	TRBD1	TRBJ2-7	CASSHSTGGQNEQYF	TGTGCCAGCTCACACTCGACAGGGGGCCAGAACGAGCAGTACTTC
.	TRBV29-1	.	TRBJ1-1	CSVEGWGNTEAFF	TGCAGCGTTGAAGGGTGGGGGAACACTGAAGCTTTCTTT
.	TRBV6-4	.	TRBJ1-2	CASSDGGAYGYTF	TGTGCCAGCAGTGACGGGGGGGCTTATGGCTACACCTTC
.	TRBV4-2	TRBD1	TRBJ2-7	CASSQTGTGEPYEQYF	TGTGCCAGCAGCCAGACCGGGACAGGGGAACCCTACGAGCAGTACTTC
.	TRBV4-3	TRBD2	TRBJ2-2	CASSQENGLALSNTGELFF	TGCGCCAGCAGCCAAGAGAATGGACTAGCTTTATCGAACACCGGGGAGCTGTTTTTT
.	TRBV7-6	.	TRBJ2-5	CASSLESGGPQETQYF	TGTGCCAGCAGCCTAGAGTCCGGGGGTCCCCAAGAGACCCAGTACTTC
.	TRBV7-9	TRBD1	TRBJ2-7	CASSSGTGTYEQYF	TGTGCCAGCAGTTCCGGGACAGGGACCTACGAGCAGTACTTC
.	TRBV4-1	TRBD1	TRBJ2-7	CASSHNSGGPDYEQYF	TGCGCCAGCAGCCACAACTCAGGGGGCCCGGACTACGAGCAGTACTTC
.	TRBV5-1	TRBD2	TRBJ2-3	CASSLDTSGTDTQYF	TGCGCCAGCAGCTTGGATACTAGCGGCACAGATACGCAGTATTTT
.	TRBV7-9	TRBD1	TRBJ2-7	CASSSTRQGASYEQYF	TGTGCCAGCAGCTCAACCCGACAGGGGGCATCCTACGAGCAGTACTTC
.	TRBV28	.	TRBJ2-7	CASSFSPLNRVEQYF	TGTGCCAGCAGTTTCTCTCCCTTAAACAGGGTCGAGCAGTACTTC
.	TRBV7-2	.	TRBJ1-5	CASSGTTAVQHF	TGTGCCAGCAGCGGAACGACTGCTGTCCAGCATTTT
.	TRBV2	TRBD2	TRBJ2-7	CASSALAGDYEQYF	TGTGCCAGCAGTGCTCTAGCGGGAGACTACGAGCAGTACTTC
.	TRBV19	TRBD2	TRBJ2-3	CASGFGVAGGTDTQYF	TGTGCCAGTGGTTTTGGGGTGGCGGGAGGCACAGATACGCAGTATTTT
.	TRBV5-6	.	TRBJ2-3	CASSLFSGDTQYF	TGTGCCAGCAGCTTGTTCTCTGGAGATACGCAGTATTTT
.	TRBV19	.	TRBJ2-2	CASSILSTGELFF	TGTGCCAGTAGTATCCTAAGCACCGGGGAGCTGTTTTTT
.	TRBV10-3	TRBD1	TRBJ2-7	CAISEPDRGGYEQYF	TGTGCCATCAGTGAGCCGGACAGGGGAGGCTACGAGCAGTACTTC
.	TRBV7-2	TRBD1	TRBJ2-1	CASSSSPGTGFLNEQFF	TGTGCCAGCAGCTCGAGTCCCGGGACAGGGTTTCTCAATGAGCAGTTCTTC
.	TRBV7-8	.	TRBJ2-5	CASSLGSRKETQYF	TGTGCCAGCAGCTTAGGGTCGCGCAAAGAGACCCAGTACTTC
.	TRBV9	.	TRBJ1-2	CASGAGGSYGYTF	TGTGCCAGCGGTGCTGGGGGGTCATATGGCTACACCTTC
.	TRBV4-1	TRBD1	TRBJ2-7	CASSQDSRGRIYEQCF	TGCGCCAGCAGCCAAGACTCCAGGGGGCGCATCTACGAGCAGTGCTTC
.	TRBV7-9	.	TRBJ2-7	CASSRGVYEQYF	TGTGCCAGCAGCCGTGGGGTCTACGAGCAGTACTTC
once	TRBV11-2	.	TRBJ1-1	CASSLTRTYALNTEAFF	TGTGCCAGCAGCCTAACCCGAACCTACGCTCTGAACACTGAAGCTTTCTTT
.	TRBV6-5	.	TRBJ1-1	CASSLRLAGDTEAFF	TGTGCCAGCAGTTTACGGCTGGCAGGGGACACTGAAGCTTTCTTT
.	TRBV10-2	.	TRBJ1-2	CASSGGMDGYTF	TGCGCCAGCAGTGGGGGGATGGATGGCTACACCTTC
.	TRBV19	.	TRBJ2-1	CASRTVYNEQFF	TGTGCCAGTAGGACGGTCTACAATGAGCAGTTCTTC
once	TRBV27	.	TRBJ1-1	CASRRQYDTEAFF	TGTGCCAGCAGACGCCAGTATGACACTGAAGCTTTCTTT
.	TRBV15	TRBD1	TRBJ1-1	CATSPSLQGARDTEAFF	TGTGCCACCAGCCCCAGCCTACAGGGGGCTAGGGACACTGAAGCTTTCTTT
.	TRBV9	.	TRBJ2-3	CASSVDEGGTDTQYF	TGTGCCAGCAGCGTAGATGAGGGAGGCACAGATACGCAGTATTTT
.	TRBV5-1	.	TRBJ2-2	CASSFGATSHGELFF	TGCGCCAGCAGCTTCGGGGCCACGAGCCACGGGGAGCTGTTTTTT